This TCR beta chain comes out of a study of early stage breast cancer tumors. About the research overall: ER+/PR+/HER2- status applied to about 70% of the 16 invasive breast tumors. General study points: Most shared enriched TCRB sequences were commonly generated ones.

This clone turned up a few times. Its antigen is not known. The CDR3 consists of 15 residues. V lost 7 bases and J 2 bases, leaving 17 bases between the germline ends. Germline lookup yields CDR1 LGHNT and CDR2 FRNRAP. Blood replicates held 0.5 ug DNA, tumor or normal breast around 1.5 ug, two each. Some clones are missing from TCRdb's copy, which holds only in-frame ones; the method was immunoSEQ multiplex PCR. The sample lists approximately 33,000 clones, roughly four fifths occurring once. The clonotype originates from a person aged 35 to 50 with breast cancer. The chain combines TRBV12-5 with TRBJ1-1; D uncertain. Sequenced sample: blood. The CDR3 DNA reads TGTGCTAGTGCCCCACCTTCCGGAACCAACACTGAAGCTTTCTTT. Translating it yields CASAPPSGTNTEAFF.